What follows are 4 T cell receptor beta chains derived from one specimen sequenced in a study of neurological immune-mediated disorders. TCRdb called the 5' RACE reads again in MiXCR, with one record for every CDR3 protein. The sample has approximately 27,000 distinct CDR3 sequences, less than 25% seen once. Sequenced: CD4+ T cells from blood. These receptors all stem from a man aged 45-65 years with HTLV-1-associated myelopathy (HAM/TSP).

The genes are TRBV7-8 and TRBJ2-7; weak D call: TRBD1 (6 bases). This CDR3 is 14 amino acids long. Per germline, CDR1 SGHVS and CDR2 FQNEAQ. The V gene lost 6 bases and the J gene lost 2 bases, with 14 bases spanning the gap. CDR3: CASRPDRYAYEQYF. CDR3 bases: TGTGCCAGCAGGCCCGACAGGTACGCCTACGAGCAGTACTTC.

The chain uses TRBV6-5 and TRBJ2-7; a possible D gene is TRBD2 (5 bases). The CDR3 contains 15 residues. Per germline, CDR1 MNHEY and CDR2 SVGAGI. Trimming shortened V by 7 bases and J by 2 bases, and 18 bases separated the two germline ends. In DNA form, the CDR3 reads TGTGCCAGCAACACCCGTCGAGGGTTGACCTACGAGCAGTACTTC. Its protein is CASNTRRGLTYEQYF.

Many counts were recorded for this clonotype. CDR3 sequence: CASSRDRNYPSGANVLTF. CDR3 bases: TGTGCCAGCAGCCGCGACAGGAATTACCCCTCTGGGGCCAACGTCCTGACTTTC. The chain employs TRBV7-9 and TRBJ2-6; D possibly corresponds to TRBD1 (6 bases). Germline V gene lookup returns CDR1 SEHNR and CDR2 FQNEAQ (reference sequence). The V end was cut by 5 bases, the J end by 0 bases, with 17 bases between. The CDR3 is 18 amino acids.

This chain's CDR3 is CSAPPALASSYNEQFF. Here the CDR3 DNA reads TGCAGTGCTCCACCCGCGTTAGCCAGCTCCTACAATGAGCAGTTCTTC. The rearrangement uses TRBV20-1 and TRBJ2-1; D remains ambiguous. The CDR3 totals 16 residues. The germline CDR1 and CDR2 sequences are DFQATT and SNEGSKA (reference sequence). The germline V and J ends were trimmed by 5 bases and 0 bases, with 17 bases remaining between them.